This T cell receptor beta chain was recorded in a study of T cells after posttransplantation cyclophosphamide. Repertoires were generated with immunoSEQ multiplex PCR, while TCRdb's copy carries only in-frame clones and drops some. The sample contains tens of thousands of clones, none occurring once; roughly 2% lies in the top ten. This CDR3 has 14 residues. Germline CDR1 reads MNHEY; CDR2 reads SMNVEV (reference sequence). V dropped 5 bases and J dropped 7; count of bases not matched to a gene: 5. In its sample, this clone was seen many times. V gene TRBV27 combines with J gene TRBJ2-3, with 11 bases matching TRBD2. This clonotype was sampled from a man aged 40-55 years in good health, CMV-negative, and a related stem cell transplant donor. Sequenced input: PBMCs. CDR3 amino acids: CASSVLAGANTQYF. The CDR3 DNA is TGTGCCAGCAGTGTACTAGCGGGAGCAAATACGCAGTATTTT.